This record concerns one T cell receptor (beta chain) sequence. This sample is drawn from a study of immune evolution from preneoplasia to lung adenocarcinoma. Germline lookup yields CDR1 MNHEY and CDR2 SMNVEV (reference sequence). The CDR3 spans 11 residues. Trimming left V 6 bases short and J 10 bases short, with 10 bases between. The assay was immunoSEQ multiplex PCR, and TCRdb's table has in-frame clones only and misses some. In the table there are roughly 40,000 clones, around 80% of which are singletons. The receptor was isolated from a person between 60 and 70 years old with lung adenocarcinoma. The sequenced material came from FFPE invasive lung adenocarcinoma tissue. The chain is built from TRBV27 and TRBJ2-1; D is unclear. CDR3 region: CASRQMREQFF. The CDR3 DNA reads TGTGCCAGCAGACAGATGCGGGAGCAGTTCTTC.